One sample yielded the 25 T cell receptor beta chains listed below, sequenced in a study of blood T cell repertoires in COVID-19 (dated by TCRdb to 2020 to 2022). To prepare the library, the immunoSEQ multiplex PCR assay was applied. Held by TCRdb, this immuneACCESS table contains in-frame sequences only and omits some clones. Under half of the omission traces to an unresolved V gene where checked; the cause of the rest is unknown. Present in this sample are 150,000 to 200,000 clones, about 77% of which were seen just once. The ten largest clones capture about 2.8% of the sample. Sequenced material: peripheral blood. The receptors stem from a woman older than 75 with active or convalescent COVID-19.

This rearrangement joins TRBV19 to TRBJ2-3; 8 bases are a match to TRBD2. The CDR3 has 14 amino acids. Germline V gives CDR1 LNHDA, CDR2 SQIVND (reference sequence). The J segment lost 4 bases and the V segment lost 7 bases, leaving 7 bases of the junction unmatched. The DNA for the CDR3 is TGTGCCAGTACCAGGCAGCGGGGGTCAGATACGCAGTATTTT. This encodes CASTRQRGSDTQYF.

This chain uses TRBV5-6 with TRBJ2-2; tentative D call: TRBD2 (6 bases). This CDR3 is built from 15 residues. V was pared by 0 bases and J by 6 bases, with 12 bases between. The germline V gene has CDR1 SGHDT and CDR2 YYEEEE. The CDR3 is CASSLGLEGAGELFF. DNA for the CDR3: TGTGCCAGCAGCTTGGGACTAGAGGGTGCCGGGGAGCTGTTTTTT.

The chain uses TRBV5-8 and TRBJ1-2; D is unresolved. V dropped 1 base and J dropped 7 bases, with 17 bases sitting between them. This CDR3 has 15 amino acids. Germline CDR1 is SGHTS and CDR2 is YDEGEE. CDR3: CASSLIPAISPGYTF. The CDR3 bases are TGTGCCAGCAGCTTGATCCCCGCAATTAGCCCTGGCTACACCTTC.

This rearrangement joins TRBV5-1 to TRBJ1-4; 8 bases map to TRBD1. Germline loops: CDR1 SGHRS, CDR2 YFSETQ. Unmatched junction bases numbered 5, after V lost 5 bases and J lost 5 bases. The CDR3 contains 14 residues. The CDR3 is CASSPDRGNEKLFF. The CDR3 nucleotides are TGCGCCAGCAGTCCCGACAGGGGAAATGAAAAACTGTTTTTT.

The chain uses TRBV27 and TRBJ1-2; 11 nucleotides match TRBD1. Germline values: CDR1 MNHEY, CDR2 SMNVEV (reference sequence). The junction had 10 bases not matched to a gene; V was cut back by 6 bases and J by 7 bases. The CDR3 extends over 15 amino acids. CDR3 region: CASSFLGQGAGGYTF. The DNA of the CDR3 is TGTGCCAGCAGCTTCCTCGGACAGGGGGCCGGTGGCTACACCTTC.

The chain is built from TRBV5-8 and TRBJ2-1, with 8 bases identical to TRBD1. CDR3 size: 15 residues. CDR1 is SGHTS and CDR2 is YDEGEE in the germline V gene. V shed 2 bases and J 4 bases; nucleotides not matched to a gene: 5. The CDR3 loop reads CASSFGQGGYNEQFF. CDR3 DNA sequence: TGTGCCAGCAGCTTTGGACAGGGAGGATACAATGAGCAGTTCTTC.

The chain carries TRBV5-1 and TRBJ1-1, with TRBD1 as a possible D gene (6 bases). The CDR3 covers 16 residues. In germline, CDR1 is SGHRS, CDR2 YFSETQ. The V gene lost 2 bases and the J gene lost 0 bases, with 14 bases spanning the gap. The CDR3 protein is CASSLAGVSMNTEAFF. The CDR3 DNA is TGCGCCAGCAGCTTAGCAGGGGTATCAATGAACACTGAAGCTTTCTTT.

V and J are TRBV2 and TRBJ2-2; D gene uncertain. Trimming took 5 bases from V and 3 from J, leaving 13 bases between them. This CDR3 region has 15 residues. The V gene's germline CDR1 is SNHLY and CDR2 FYNNEI. CDR3 amino acids: CASSLLREDTGELFF. For the CDR3, the DNA is TGTGCCAGCAGTCTGTTAAGAGAGGACACCGGGGAGCTGTTTTTT.

Concerning this clone: Compared with germline, one end of the junction differs, possibly owing to a read error. The genes are TRBV2 and TRBJ1-2; 7 positions match TRBD1. The CDR3 extends over 13 amino acids. Germline CDR1 is SNHLY and CDR2 is FYNNEI. CDR3 bases: TGTGCCGGCAGGACAGGCAGGAACTATGGCTACACCTTC. Residues: CAGRTGRNYGYTF.

The sample holds one count of this clone. The chain combines TRBV5-1 with TRBJ2-3; TRBD2 matches at 8 bases. Germline lookup yields CDR1 SGHRS and CDR2 YFSETQ. This CDR3 is 18 amino acids long. After removal of 1 base from V and 4 bases from J, the junction contained 14 bases not matched to a gene. The CDR3, as DNA: TGCGCCAGCAGCTTGCATACCGGGGGACTAGTGGGCCCAGATACGCAGTATTTT. Encoded protein: CASSLHTGGLVGPDTQYF.

DNA for the CDR3: TGTGCCAGCTCACCGTTGGACAGGATGTTTGGTGGCTACACCTTC. Amino acids: CASSPLDRMFGGYTF. J is TRBJ1-2 and V is TRBV18; 7 nucleotides line up with TRBD1. From germline, CDR1 is KGHSH and CDR2 LQKENI. The CDR3 covers 15 residues. V gave up 3 bases and J gave up 7 bases; unmatched junction bases: 11.

V gene TRBV11-2 combines with J gene TRBJ2-3, with no clear D. The germline V gene has CDR1 SGHAT and CDR2 FQNNGV. The ends were cut back, 5 bases at V and 0 bases at J, with 15 bases in the middle. CDR3 length equals 16 residues. CDR3 region: CASSRQWPSSTDTQYF. CDR3 nucleotide sequence: TGTGCCAGCAGCCGCCAGTGGCCCTCTAGCACAGATACGCAGTATTTT.

There are a few counts of this clone. V usage is TRBV11-2 and J usage is TRBJ1-1, with 8 bases that match TRBD1. Germline V gene data show CDR1 as SGHAT and CDR2 as FQNNGV. The CDR3 extends over 18 amino acids. V shed 0 bases, J shed 0 bases, and the junction held 9 bases outside the gene matches. CDR3 sequence: CASSLDRGRGRLNTEAFF. The CDR3 DNA reads TGTGCCAGCAGCTTAGATAGAGGCAGGGGGCGGCTGAACACTGAAGCTTTCTTT.

The chain has TRBV7-8 and TRBJ2-4, with D maybe TRBD2 (6 bases). This CDR3 is built from 17 residues. Germline V gene lookup returns CDR1 SGHVS and CDR2 FQNEAQ. Trimming stripped 1 base from V and 2 bases from J, with 15 bases between. The CDR3 loop is CASSLVSGEQTKNIQYF. CDR3 nucleotides: TGTGCCAGCAGCTTAGTATCGGGGGAGCAAACCAAAAACATTCAGTACTTC. Full variable domain (remainder filled in from reference TRBV7-8 and TRBJ2-4): GAGVSQSPRYKVAKRGQDVALRCDPISGHVSLFWYQQALGQGPEFLTYFQNEAQLDKSGLPSDRFFAERPEGSVSTLKIQRTQQEDSAVYLCASSLVSGEQTKNIQYFGAGTRLSVL.

The chain uses TRBV7-2 and TRBJ1-2, with D maybe TRBD1 (6 bases). Germline CDR1 and CDR2: SGHTA and FQGNSA. Trimming shortened V by 2 bases and J by 4 bases, and 14 bases separated the two germline ends. This CDR3 is built from 15 residues. The CDR3 region is CASSLPQGLSYGYTF. CDR3 coding DNA: TGTGCCAGCAGCTTACCACAGGGACTATCCTATGGCTACACCTTC.

The count of this clone is one. The chain employs TRBV4-1 and TRBJ2-3; TRBD2 agrees at 13 bases. This CDR3 has 16 amino acids. J was trimmed by 10 bases and V by 0 bases; bases with no gene match: 7. Looked up from germline, CDR1 is MGHRA and CDR2 is YSYEKL. The CDR3 region has the DNA TGCGCCAGCAGCCAAGATTTTACTAGCGGGGGGGAGCCGCAGTATTTT. This sequence encodes CASSQDFTSGGEPQYF.

The rearrangement links TRBV10-3 to TRBJ1-2; TRBD1 is a possible D gene (5 bases). The germline CDR1 and CDR2 sequences are ENHRY and SYGVKD. The germline V and J ends were trimmed by 0 bases and 7 bases, with 15 bases remaining between them. CDR3 size: 15 residues. DNA of the CDR3: TGTGCCATCAGTGAGTCGAATCAGGGTGATGGTGGCTACACCTTC. Its protein is CAISESNQGDGGYTF.

V and J are TRBV5-1 and TRBJ2-7; TRBD2 is a possible D gene (6 bases). V lost 0 bases and J 6 bases, leaving 16 bases between the germline ends. This CDR3 has 15 amino acids. The germline V gene has CDR1 SGHRS and CDR2 YFSETQ. In DNA, the CDR3 is TGCGCCAGCAGCTTGGCCGGAGGGGCTGCGCCCGAGCAGTACTTC. It codes for CASSLAGGAAPEQYF.

J is TRBJ2-3 and V is TRBV6-2 or TRBV6-3; 11 bases are a match to TRBD2. Germline V gene lookup returns CDR1 MNHEY and CDR2 SVGEGT. The CDR3 length is 19 residues. V was clipped by 0 bases and J by 3 bases; unmatched bases: 11. CDR3 residues: CASSYSGSGGAWATDTQYF. CDR3 bases: TGTGCCAGCAGTTACTCGGGTAGCGGGGGGGCCTGGGCGACAGATACGCAGTATTTT.

This clone appeared a few times. V usage is TRBV4-2 and J usage is TRBJ2-7; a possible D gene is TRBD2 (6 bases). V shed 1 base and J shed 4 bases, with 17 bases lying between them. The CDR3 contains 16 residues. Germline V CDR1 and CDR2: LGHNA, YNFKEQ. Written as DNA, the CDR3 is TGTGCCAGCAGCCAAGTTGCGGGACGGAACAATTACGAGCAGTACTTC. Amino acids: CASSQVAGRNNYEQYF.

The genes are TRBV5-1 and TRBJ2-1, with D possibly TRBD2 on 5 matching bases. The CDR3 runs to 15 residues. Germline V gives CDR1 SGHRS, CDR2 YFSETQ. Trimming took off 4 bases at V and 5 bases at J, with 16 bases between the two ends. The CDR3 DNA follows: TGCGCCAGCAGCAATCGGGGTTTGGGGAACAATGAGCAGTTCTTC. Residues: CASSNRGLGNNEQFF.

In nucleotides, the CDR3 is TGTGCCAGCAGGAGACCTACAGGGCCCTATGGCTACACCTTC. Its protein product is CASRRPTGPYGYTF. The V and J genes are TRBV5-8 and TRBJ1-2, with a possible D match to TRBD1 (6 bases). From germline, CDR1 is SGHTS and CDR2 YDEGEE. CDR3 size: 14 residues. Trimming left V 5 bases short and J 4 bases short, with 15 bases between.

This clone was seen once. The V call is TRBV29-1, the J call TRBJ1-1; D is unresolved. There are 12 residues in the CDR3. Germline CDR1 and CDR2: SQVTM and ANQGSEA. V lost 7 bases and J 1 base, leaving 10 bases between the germline ends. CDR3 region: CSGEPPNTEAFF. The CDR3 DNA reads as TGCAGCGGAGAGCCCCCGAACACTGAAGCTTTCTTT.

The chain carries TRBV7-8 and TRBJ2-1, with D perhaps TRBD1 (6 bases). V was clipped by 5 bases and J by 2 bases, with 13 bases between them. The germline gives CDR1 SGHVS, CDR2 FQNEAQ. The CDR3 covers 15 residues. The CDR3 loop is CASSPQGITYNEQFF. The CDR3, as DNA: TGTGCCAGCAGCCCTCAGGGGATTACCTACAATGAGCAGTTCTTC. Full variable domain (missing parts from reference TRBV7-8 and TRBJ2-1): GAGVSQSPRYKVAKRGQDVALRCDPISGHVSLFWYQQALGQGPEFLTYFQNEAQLDKSGLPSDRFFAERPEGSVSTLKIQRTQQEDSAVYLCASSPQGITYNEQFFGPGTRLTVL.

In nucleotides, the CDR3 is TGTGCCAGCAGCGAGGCACCTGGCGGTGATACGCAGTATTTT. This sequence encodes CASSEAPGGDTQYF. The chain combines TRBV28 with TRBJ2-3; D not resolved. Germline CDR1 is MDHEN and CDR2 is SYDVKM. V was trimmed by 6 bases and J by 6 bases, leaving 16 bases between them. The CDR3 loop spans 14 amino acids.